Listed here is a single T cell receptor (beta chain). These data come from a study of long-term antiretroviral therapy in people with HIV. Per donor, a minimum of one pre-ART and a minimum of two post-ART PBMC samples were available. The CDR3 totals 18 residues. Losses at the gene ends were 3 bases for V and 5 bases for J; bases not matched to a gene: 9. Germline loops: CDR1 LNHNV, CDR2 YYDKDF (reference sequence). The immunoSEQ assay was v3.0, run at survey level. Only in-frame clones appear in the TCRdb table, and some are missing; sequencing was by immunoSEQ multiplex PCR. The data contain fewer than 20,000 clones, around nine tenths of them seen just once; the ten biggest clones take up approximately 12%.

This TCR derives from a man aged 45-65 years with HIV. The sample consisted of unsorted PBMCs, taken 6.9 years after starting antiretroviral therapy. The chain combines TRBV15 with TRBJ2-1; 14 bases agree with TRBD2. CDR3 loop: CATSSQPRLAGGDNEQFF. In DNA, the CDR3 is TGTGCCACCAGCAGCCAACCCCGACTAGCGGGAGGGGACAATGAGCAGTTCTTC. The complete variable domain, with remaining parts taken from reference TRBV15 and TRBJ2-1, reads DAMVIQNPRYQVTQFGKPVTLSCSQTLNHNVMYWYQQKSSQAPKLLFHYYDKDFNNEADTPDNFQSRRPNTSFCFLDIRSPGLGDTAMYLCATSSQPRLAGGDNEQFFGPGTRLTVL.